What follows are 23 T cell receptor beta chains derived from one specimen sequenced in a study of T cell responses to AZD1222 COVID-19 vaccine. Method: immunoSEQ multiplex PCR; TCRdb's copy keeps in-frame clones and lacks some. The data show 150,000 to 200,000 clones, around 87% seen once. The sequenced sample was peripheral blood, obtained on day 0 of AZD1222 vaccination. The receptors were gathered from an adult in good health.

V usage is TRBV27 and J usage is TRBJ1-1, with no clear D. V was pared by 2 bases and J by 4 bases, with 8 bases between. The CDR3 runs 13 residues. The germline gives CDR1 MNHEY, CDR2 SMNVEV (reference sequence). CDR3 bases: TGTGCCAGCAGTTTACGCCCAAGCACTGAAGCTTTCTTT. Translation: CASSLRPSTEAFF.

This clone has a handful of counts. The chain links TRBV7-8 to TRBJ1-5; maybe TRBD1 (6 bases). CDR1 and CDR2 from the germline V gene are SGHVS and FQNEAQ. The CDR3 is 20 residues long. V lost 1 base and J lost 2, with 24 bases in between. CDR3 coding DNA: TGTGCCAGCAGCTTAGGGCTCGGCAGAGGGGGAATCGTCGGCAATCAGCCCCAGCATTTT. Its translation is CASSLGLGRGGIVGNQPQHF.

CDR3 sequence: CASSRELAPTPYEQYF. CDR3 nucleotides: TGTGCCAGCTCACGTGAACTAGCGCCGACACCCTACGAGCAGTACTTC. V usage is TRBV18 and J usage is TRBJ2-7; the match to TRBD2 covers 7 bases. The CDR3 has 16 residues. In germline, CDR1 is KGHSH, CDR2 LQKENI. V lost 4 bases and J lost 2; bases outside the gene matches: 11. Full variable domain (rest looked up from reference TRBV18 and TRBJ2-7): NAGVMQNPRHLVRRRGQEARLRCSPMKGHSHVYWYRQLPEEGLKFMVYLQKENIIDESGMPKERFSAEFPKEGPSILRIQQVVRGDSAAYFCASSRELAPTPYEQYFGPGTRLTVT.

This clone has a single count. The chain joins TRBV5-1 to TRBJ2-7, with 14 bases aligning to TRBD2. The CDR3 has 16 amino acids. Germline CDR1 reads SGHRS; CDR2 reads YFSETQ. Germline trimming cut 3 bases from V and 2 bases from J; bases unmatched to any gene: 4. In DNA form, the CDR3 reads TGCGCCAGCAGCTCAAGACTAGCGGGAGGGACCTACGAGCAGTACTTC. It translates to CASSSRLAGGTYEQYF.

The chain couples TRBV19 to TRBJ2-2; D unclear. V was pared by 7 bases and J by 0 bases, with 9 bases between. The germline CDR1 and CDR2 sequences are LNHDA and SQIVND (reference sequence). This CDR3 has 14 residues. CDR3 DNA sequence: TGTGCCAGTAATGGGAACGCGAACACCGGGGAGCTGTTTTTT. Translation: CASNGNANTGELFF.

J is TRBJ1-2 and V is TRBV5-6, with D hard to call. Germline V gene data show CDR1 as SGHDT and CDR2 as YYEEEE. This CDR3 comprises 16 residues. Trimming removed 1 base at V and 5 bases at J, with 18 bases between. The CDR3 bases are TGTGCCAGCAGCTTGTGGCGGGAGTCCAGCGCGTATGGCTACACCTTC. Translated: CASSLWRESSAYGYTF.

The chain is built from TRBV5-5 and TRBJ2-7; tentatively, D is TRBD1 (5 bases). Germline V CDR1 and CDR2: SGHKS, YYEKEE (reference sequence). This CDR3 is built from 16 residues. The germline V and J ends were trimmed by 4 bases and 3 bases, with 20 bases remaining between them. The CDR3 nucleotides are TGTGCCAGCAGCCTCTACCTGGGCAGGGATTTCTACGAGCAGTACTTC. This translates into CASSLYLGRDFYEQYF. Full variable domain (remainder filled in from reference TRBV5-5 and TRBJ2-7): DAGVTQSPTHLIKTRGQQVTLRCSPISGHKSVSWYQQVLGQGPQFIFQYYEKEERGRGNFPDRFSARQFPNYSSELNVNALLLGDSALYLCASSLYLGRDFYEQYFGPGTRLTVT.

V is TRBV18 and J is TRBJ1-2; a weak D match, TRBD1 (5 bases). Germline V gene data show CDR1 as KGHSH and CDR2 as LQKENI. The ends were cut back, 2 bases at V and 4 bases at J, with 17 bases in the middle. The CDR3 sequence is 16 residues long. The CDR3: CASSPVLDQRGYGYTF. The CDR3 DNA is TGTGCCAGCTCACCAGTCCTTGACCAGAGGGGCTATGGCTACACCTTC.

This chain uses TRBV2 with TRBJ2-1; 10 bases agree with TRBD2. This CDR3 is built from 15 residues. CDR1 SNHLY and CDR2 FYNNEI come from the germline V gene. J gave up 4 bases and V 3 bases, and 3 bases lay outside the gene matches. The CDR3 bases are TGTGCCAGCAGTGAGGAACTAGCGGGATACAATGAGCAGTTCTTC. It codes for CASSEELAGYNEQFF.

The rearrangement joins TRBV3-1 (or the pseudogene TRBV3-2) to TRBJ1-5; D is uncertain. The CDR3 sequence is 16 residues long. V was clipped by 0 bases and J by 6 bases, with 15 bases between them. Germline V lookup: CDR1 LGHDT, CDR2 YNNKEL (reference sequence). The CDR3 region has the DNA TGTGCCAGCAGCCAAGAACGTAAATTACCGTTTCAGCCCCAGCATTTT. Translating gives CASSQERKLPFQPQHF.

This sequence joins TRBV30 and TRBJ1-4, with unresolved D. Trimming cost V 4 bases and J 0 bases, with 12 bases left between them. This CDR3 is 15 amino acids long. Looked up from germline, CDR1 is GTSNPN and CDR2 is SVGIG (reference sequence). The CDR3 sequence: CAWTKELTTNEKLFF. In DNA, the CDR3 is TGTGCCTGGACAAAGGAGCTCACAACTAATGAAAAACTGTTTTTT.

This clone has just a few counts. The gene calls are TRBV2 and TRBJ2-5, with D perhaps matching TRBD1 (6 bases). Germline V gene lookup returns CDR1 SNHLY and CDR2 FYNNEI. CDR3 length: 13 residues. Trimming cost V 4 bases and J 5 bases, with 11 bases left between them. DNA of the CDR3: TGTGCCAGCAGTGTTGGGGGCAGGGAGACCCAGTACTTC. This codes for CASSVGGRETQYF. The variable domain in full, with the rest retrieved from reference TRBV2 and TRBJ2-5, is EPEVTQTPSHQVTQMGQEVILRCVPISNHLYFYWYRQILGQKVEFLVSFYNNEISEKSEIFDDQFSVERPDGSNFTLKIRSTKLEDSAMYFCASSVGGRETQYFGPGTRLLVL.

The chain joins TRBV12-3 or TRBV12-4 to TRBJ2-7; the D is unclear. Trimming left V 1 base short and J 0 bases short, with 4 bases between. The CDR3 spans 13 residues. CDR3 sequence: CASSLVSSYEQYF. DNA for the CDR3: TGTGCCAGCAGTTTAGTCAGCTCCTACGAGCAGTACTTC.

The rearrangement uses TRBV18 and TRBJ1-4, with TRBD1 identical over 11 bases. CDR3 length: 16 residues. V lost 3 bases, J lost 4 bases, and 4 bases stayed unmatched. Germline-derived CDR1 and CDR2 are KGHSH and LQKENI. CDR3: CASSPRTGGVNEKLFF. The CDR3 DNA follows: TGTGCCAGCTCACCTCGGACAGGGGGCGTTAATGAAAAACTGTTTTTT. Variable domain in full (rest from reference TRBV18 and TRBJ1-4): NAGVMQNPRHLVRRRGQEARLRCSPMKGHSHVYWYRQLPEEGLKFMVYLQKENIIDESGMPKERFSAEFPKEGPSILRIQQVVRGDSAAYFCASSPRTGGVNEKLFFGSGTQLSVL.

For the CDR3, the DNA is TGCGCCAGCAGCCCCCTGGGACAGGGGAATGAAAAACTGTTTTTT. Its translation: CASSPLGQGNEKLFF. The V and J genes are TRBV5-1 and TRBJ1-4; the match to TRBD1 covers 10 bases. This CDR3 is built from 15 residues. Germline V gives CDR1 SGHRS, CDR2 YFSETQ. V was clipped by 4 bases and J by 5 bases; unmatched bases: 5.

This chain joins TRBV3-1 (or the pseudogene TRBV3-2) and TRBJ2-7; D is uncertain. The V gene's germline CDR1 is LGHDT and CDR2 YNNKEL (reference sequence). This CDR3 has 14 residues. The V end lost 1 base, the J end lost 2 bases, and 9 bases lay between the germline ends. CDR3 amino acids: CASSQGLGAYEQYF. The CDR3 nucleotides read TGTGCCAGCAGCCAAGGGCTTGGGGCCTACGAGCAGTACTTC.

About this clone: A read error is likely, as this CDR3 ends without the conserved phenylalanine or tryptophan. It is unclear where the CDR3 begins or ends on the DNA, so no DNA is shown, and the CDR3 is as TCRdb lists it. The gene calls are TRBV30 and TRBJ1-1. Looked up from germline, CDR1 is GTSNPN and CDR2 is SVGIG (reference sequence). Including both end residues, the CDR3 is 11 amino acids long. The CDR3 here is CAWSAIDRASL.

The V call is TRBV10-2, the J call TRBJ1-2; 10 positions agree with TRBD1. This CDR3 has 17 amino acids. V lost 0 bases, J lost 4 bases, and 8 bases stayed unmatched. Looked up from germline, CDR1 is WSHSY and CDR2 is SAAADI. CDR3 nucleotides: TGCGCCAGCAGTGAGTCGACGGCCCGGGACAGGGGCTATGGCTACACCTTC. Translated, it gives CASSESTARDRGYGYTF.

V and J are TRBV19 and TRBJ1-2; 8 nucleotides agree with TRBD1. The V and J ends lost 5 bases and 8 bases, in that order; junction bases with no gene match: 10. This CDR3 is 14 amino acids long. CDR1 and CDR2 from the germline V gene are LNHDA and SQIVND (reference sequence). The CDR3 reads CASSPRGTGAGYTF. The CDR3 DNA follows: TGTGCCAGTAGTCCGAGGGGGACAGGCGCCGGCTACACCTTC.

This clone was seen a handful of times. This chain uses TRBV19 with TRBJ1-1; perhaps TRBD1 as D (5 bases). V gave up 2 bases and J gave up 4 bases, with 17 bases separating them. Germline values: CDR1 LNHDA, CDR2 SQIVND (reference sequence). There are 16 residues in the CDR3. This chain's CDR3 is CASSILRIVGGTEAFF. The CDR3 nucleotides read TGTGCCAGTAGTATACTTCGTATTGTGGGGGGCACTGAAGCTTTCTTT.

The genes are TRBV5-1 and TRBJ2-7; TRBD2 matches at 10 bases. The germline CDR1 and CDR2 sequences are SGHRS and YFSETQ. The CDR3 contains 16 residues. V lost 4 bases to trimming and J lost 2 bases; unmatched junction nucleotides: 9. CDR3 sequence: CASSPAWTSGTYEQYF. The CDR3 DNA sequence: TGCGCCAGCAGCCCAGCTTGGACTAGCGGAACCTACGAGCAGTACTTC.

The chain has TRBV6-5 and TRBJ2-1; 8 bases agree with TRBD1. The trim removed 2 bases at V and 0 bases at J, leaving 3 bases unmatched. Germline V gene lookup returns CDR1 MNHEY and CDR2 SVGAGI. The CDR3 is 16 amino acids. The CDR3 sequence: CASSYLQGGSYNEQFF. In DNA, the CDR3 is TGTGCCAGCAGTTACCTACAGGGGGGCTCCTACAATGAGCAGTTCTTC.

In the case of this clone: The germline gene is not matched at one end of the junction; a read error may be the cause. This sequence joins TRBV6-6 and TRBJ2-4; D may be TRBD1 (7 bases). This CDR3 has 16 residues. Germline V gives CDR1 MNHNY, CDR2 SVGAGI (reference sequence). The CDR3 is CASSDSGGGTKNIQYF. CDR3 DNA sequence: TGTGCCAGCAGTGACTCAGGGGGAGGAACCAAAAACATTCAGTACTTC.